These 13 T cell receptor beta chains were all obtained from the same sample, sequenced in a study of cytomegalovirus exposure and HLA in healthy donors. In the PCR, 60 Vbeta and 13 Jbeta primers were used. The assay was immunoSEQ multiplex PCR, and TCRdb's table has in-frame clones only and misses some. Its listing shows 96,000 or so clones. Sequencing used PBMCs. The source is a girl aged 10 to 17 in good health and CMV-seropositive.

V and J are TRBV9 and TRBJ1-4; TRBD1 matches 8 bases. This CDR3 spans 14 amino acids. The germline V gene has CDR1 SGDLS and CDR2 YYNGEE. Trimming cost V 4 bases and J 6 bases; bases outside gene matches: 5. CDR3 amino acids: CASSRTGGYEKLFF. CDR3 nucleotide sequence: TGTGCCAGCAGCCGCACAGGGGGATATGAAAAACTGTTTTTT.

The chain couples TRBV28 to TRBJ2-1; 12 positions agree with TRBD2. The germline CDR1 and CDR2 sequences are MDHEN and SYDVKM. Unmatched junction bases numbered 6, after V lost 2 bases and J lost 1 base. The CDR3 runs to 18 residues. As DNA, the CDR3 is TGTGCCAGCAGTTTACCTAGCGGGGGGGGAGTATCCTACAATGAGCAGTTCTTC. Translating gives CASSLPSGGGVSYNEQFF. The whole variable domain, remainder taken from reference TRBV28 and TRBJ2-1, is DVKVTQSSRYLVKRTGEKVFLECVQDMDHENMFWYRQDPGLGLRLIYFSYDVKMKEKGDIPEGYSVSREKKERFSLILESASTNQTSMYLCASSLPSGGGVSYNEQFFGPGTRLTVL.

Worth noting for this clone: At the DNA level, this CDR3 is encoded by other sequences in the same sample as well. The genes are TRBV14 and TRBJ1-1; D uncertain. This CDR3 region has 13 residues. Germline V lookup: CDR1 SGHDN, CDR2 FVKESK. V lost 2 bases, J lost 0 bases, and 4 bases lay in between. The CDR3 DNA is TGTGCCAGCAGCCAATCGGTGAACACTGAAGCTTTCTTT. Translated, it gives CASSQSVNTEAFF.

V usage is TRBV4-3 and J usage is TRBJ2-7; 7 nucleotides align to TRBD2. Germline CDR1 reads LGHNA; CDR2 reads YSLEER. The junction had 4 bases not matched to a gene; V was cut back by 0 bases and J by 2 bases. This CDR3 has 15 amino acids. The CDR3 region is CASSQDPGLTYEQYF. The CDR3 coding sequence is TGCGCCAGCAGCCAAGATCCGGGACTAACCTACGAGCAGTACTTC.

This chain uses TRBV4-3 with TRBJ1-1; D gene ambiguous. Trimming took 3 bases from V and 0 from J, leaving 8 bases between them. This CDR3 region has 14 residues. Looked up from germline, CDR1 is LGHNA and CDR2 is YSLEER. CDR3 in DNA: TGCGCCAGCAGCCACCGGGTATTGAACACTGAAGCTTTCTTT. It translates to CASSHRVLNTEAFF.

J is TRBJ1-2 and V is TRBV10-3; D might be TRBD1 (5 bases). This CDR3 spans 13 amino acids. The V gene's germline CDR1 is ENHRY and CDR2 SYGVKD. Trimming took 9 bases from V and 1 from J, leaving 12 bases between them. The CDR3 here is CAIRPGLNYGYTF. The CDR3 DNA reads TGTGCCATTCGTCCAGGGCTTAACTATGGCTACACCTTC.

The chain is built from TRBV4-3 and TRBJ2-1, with TRBD2 identical over 12 bases. Germline V gene sequence: CDR1 LGHNA, CDR2 YSLEER. CDR3 length: 15 residues. After removal of 4 bases from V and 6 bases from J, the junction contained 4 bases not matched to a gene. DNA of the CDR3: TGCGCCAGCAGCCCCAGGACTAGCGGGACCAATGAGCAGTTCTTC. This encodes CASSPRTSGTNEQFF.

The chain is built from TRBV30 and TRBJ2-3; the D gene is possibly TRBD2 (6 bases). V dropped 0 bases and J dropped 2 bases, with 12 bases sitting between them. This CDR3 is built from 15 residues. Germline V CDR1 and CDR2: GTSNPN, SVGIG (reference sequence). The CDR3 DNA follows: TGTGCCTGGAGTGTAGGGGACTTAACCACAGATACGCAGTATTTT. It codes for CAWSVGDLTTDTQYF.

The rearrangement joins TRBV27 to TRBJ2-1; 7 bases fit TRBD1. The CDR3 runs 13 residues. Germline V gene sequence: CDR1 MNHEY, CDR2 SMNVEV (reference sequence). The junction had 3 bases not matched to a gene; V was cut back by 6 bases and J by 4 bases. For the CDR3, the DNA is TGTGCCAGCAGCTGGGACAGTTACAATGAGCAGTTCTTC. This translates into CASSWDSYNEQFF.

The chain carries TRBV13 and TRBJ2-1; D perhaps matches TRBD2 (6 bases). The V end was cut by 3 bases, the J end by 9 bases, with 9 bases between. CDR1 PRHDT and CDR2 FYEKMQ come from the germline V gene (reference sequence). This CDR3 spans 12 amino acids. The CDR3 loop is CASSLRGSEQFF. The CDR3 coding sequence is TGTGCCAGCAGCTTGCGGGGAAGTGAGCAGTTCTTC. Drawing the rest from reference TRBV13 and TRBJ2-1, the complete variable domain is AAGVIQSPRHLIKEKRETATLKCYPIPRHDTVYWYQQGPGQDPQFLISFYEKMQSDKGSIPDRFSAQQFSDYHSELNMSSLELGDSALYFCASSLRGSEQFFGPGTRLTVL.

The chain employs TRBV19 and TRBJ2-2; the match to TRBD2 covers 9 bases. The V gene end was trimmed by 2 bases and the J gene end by 6 bases; junction bases not matched to a gene: 13. CDR1 is LNHDA and CDR2 is SQIVND in the germline V gene (reference sequence). CDR3 size: 18 residues. The CDR3 spells CASSIWKRGALVAGELFF. For the CDR3, the DNA is TGTGCCAGTAGTATATGGAAGCGGGGGGCGTTGGTAGCCGGGGAGCTGTTTTTT. The full variable domain, with the rest looked up from reference TRBV19 and TRBJ2-2, is DGGITQSPKYLFRKEGQNVTLSCEQNLNHDAMYWYRQDPGQGLRLIYYSQIVNDFQKGDIAEGYSVSREKKESFPLTVTSAQKNPTAFYLCASSIWKRGALVAGELFFGEGSRLTVL.

This chain connects TRBV28 to TRBJ2-2, with 12 bases matching TRBD2. The CDR3 contains 17 residues. Germline trimming cut 4 bases from V and 6 bases from J; bases unmatched to any gene: 9. Germline CDR1 and CDR2: MDHEN and SYDVKM. For the CDR3, the DNA is TGTGCCAGCAGTTCCTGGTCTCTAGCGGGGGGGCCCGGGGAGCTGTTTTTT. It specifies CASSSWSLAGGPGELFF.

The V gene is TRBV25-1, the J gene TRBJ2-6; no firm D call. The CDR3 contains 16 residues. Germline V CDR1 and CDR2: MGHDK, SYGVNS. V lost 1 base and J 4 bases, leaving 11 bases between the germline ends. As DNA, the CDR3 is TGTGCCAGCAGTGAATTGGAAGAGGCCGGGGCCAACGTCCTGACTTTC. Translated, it gives CASSELEEAGANVLTF. The complete variable domain, with remaining parts taken from reference TRBV25-1 and TRBJ2-6, reads EADIYQTPRYLVIGTGKKITLECSQTMGHDKMYWYQQDPGMELHLIHYSYGVNSTEKGDLSSESTVSRIRTEHFPLTLESARPSHTSQYLCASSELEEAGANVLTFGAGSRLTVL.